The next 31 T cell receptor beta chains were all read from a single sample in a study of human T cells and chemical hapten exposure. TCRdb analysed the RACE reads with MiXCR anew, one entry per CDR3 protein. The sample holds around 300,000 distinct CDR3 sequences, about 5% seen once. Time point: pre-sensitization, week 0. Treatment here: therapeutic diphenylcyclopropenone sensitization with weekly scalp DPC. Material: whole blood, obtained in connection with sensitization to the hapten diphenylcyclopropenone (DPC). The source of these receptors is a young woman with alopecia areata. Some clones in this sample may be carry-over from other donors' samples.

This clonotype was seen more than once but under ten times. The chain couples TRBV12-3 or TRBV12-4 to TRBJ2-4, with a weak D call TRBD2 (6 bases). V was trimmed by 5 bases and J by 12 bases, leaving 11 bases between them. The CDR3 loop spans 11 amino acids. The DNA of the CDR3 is TGTGCCAGCAGTCTCGGGACTGATCAGTACTTC. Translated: CASSLGTDQYF.

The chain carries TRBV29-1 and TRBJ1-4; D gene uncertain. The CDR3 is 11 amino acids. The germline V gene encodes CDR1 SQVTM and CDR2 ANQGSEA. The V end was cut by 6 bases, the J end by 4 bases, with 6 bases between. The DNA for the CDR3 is TGCAGCGTATTAGATAATGAAAAACTGTTTTTT. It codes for CSVLDNEKLFF.

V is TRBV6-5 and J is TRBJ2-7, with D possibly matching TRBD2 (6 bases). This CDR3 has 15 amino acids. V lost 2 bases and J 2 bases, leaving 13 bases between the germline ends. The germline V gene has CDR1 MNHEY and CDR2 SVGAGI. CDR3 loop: CASSYGGGRAYEQYF. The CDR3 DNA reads TGTGCCAGCAGTTACGGGGGAGGACGGGCCTACGAGCAGTACTTC.

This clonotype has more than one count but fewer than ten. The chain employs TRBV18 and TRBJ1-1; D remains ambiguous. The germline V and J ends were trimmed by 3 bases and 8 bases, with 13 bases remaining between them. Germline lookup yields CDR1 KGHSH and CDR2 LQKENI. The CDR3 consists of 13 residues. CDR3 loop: CASSPWSDFEAFF. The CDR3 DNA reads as TGTGCCAGCTCACCCTGGTCCGACTTCGAAGCTTTCTTT.

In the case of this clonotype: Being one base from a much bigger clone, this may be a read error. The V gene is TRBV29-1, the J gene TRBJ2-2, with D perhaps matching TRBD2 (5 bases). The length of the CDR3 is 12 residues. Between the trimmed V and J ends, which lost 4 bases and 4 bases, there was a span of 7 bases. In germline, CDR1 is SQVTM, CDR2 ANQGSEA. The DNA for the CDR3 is TGCAGCGTTGGGGAGACCACCGGGGAGCTGTTTTTT. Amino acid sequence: CSVGETTGELFF.

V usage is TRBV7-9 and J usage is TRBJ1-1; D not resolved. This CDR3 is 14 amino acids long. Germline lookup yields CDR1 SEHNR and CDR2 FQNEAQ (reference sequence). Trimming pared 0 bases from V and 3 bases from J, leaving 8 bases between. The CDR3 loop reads CASSLARAYTEAFF. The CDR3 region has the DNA TGTGCCAGCAGCTTAGCAAGGGCGTACACTGAAGCTTTCTTT.

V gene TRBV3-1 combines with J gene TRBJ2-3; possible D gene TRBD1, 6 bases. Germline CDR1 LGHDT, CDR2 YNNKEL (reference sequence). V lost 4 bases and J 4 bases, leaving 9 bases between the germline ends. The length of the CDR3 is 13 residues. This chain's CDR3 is CASSPHRADTQYF. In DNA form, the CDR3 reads TGTGCCAGCAGCCCACACAGGGCAGATACGCAGTATTTT.

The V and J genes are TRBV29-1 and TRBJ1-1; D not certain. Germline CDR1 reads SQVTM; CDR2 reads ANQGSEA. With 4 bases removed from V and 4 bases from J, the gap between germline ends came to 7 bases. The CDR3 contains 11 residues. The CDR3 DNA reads TGCAGCGTTGTCAAGGGCACTGAAGCTTTCTTT. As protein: CSVVKGTEAFF.

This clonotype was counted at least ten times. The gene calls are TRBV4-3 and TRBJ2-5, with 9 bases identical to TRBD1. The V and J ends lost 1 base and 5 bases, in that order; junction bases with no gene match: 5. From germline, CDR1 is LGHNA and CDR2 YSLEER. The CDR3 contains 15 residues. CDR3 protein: CASSQAPGQGETQYF. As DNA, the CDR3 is TGCGCCAGCAGCCAAGCTCCGGGACAGGGTGAGACCCAGTACTTC.

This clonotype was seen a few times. The CDR3 sequence is CASSYLDATNEKLFF. The CDR3 nucleotides are TGTGCCAGCAGTTATTTGGATGCAACTAATGAAAAACTGTTTTTT. The chain recombines TRBV6-2 or TRBV6-3 with TRBJ1-4; D is uncertain. Germline V gives CDR1 MNHEY, CDR2 SVGEGT. Trimming cost V 3 bases and J 0 bases, with 8 bases left between them. The CDR3 spans 15 residues.

DNA for the CDR3: TGCGCCAGCAGCTCCGGGACAGGGGTTAGGGAGACCCAGTACTTC. Amino acids: CASSSGTGVRETQYF. The chain links TRBV5-1 to TRBJ2-5; 10 bases fit TRBD1. The V and J ends lost 3 bases and 5 bases, in that order; junction bases with no gene match: 7. This CDR3 is 15 amino acids long. Germline CDR1 and CDR2: SGHRS and YFSETQ. The entire variable domain, with the rest obtained from reference TRBV5-1 and TRBJ2-5, is as follows: KAGVTQTPRYLIKTRGQQVTLSCSPISGHRSVSWYQQTPGQGLQFLFEYFSETQRNKGNFPGRFSGRQFSNSRSEMNVSTLELGDSALYLCASSSGTGVRETQYFGPGTRLLVL.

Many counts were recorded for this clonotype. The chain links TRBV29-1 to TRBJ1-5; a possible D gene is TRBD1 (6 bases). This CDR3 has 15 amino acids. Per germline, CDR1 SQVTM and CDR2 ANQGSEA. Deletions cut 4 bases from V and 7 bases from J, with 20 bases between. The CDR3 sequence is CSVGGAGGIGQPQHF. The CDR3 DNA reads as TGCAGCGTTGGGGGTGCCGGGGGCATTGGGCAGCCCCAGCATTTT.

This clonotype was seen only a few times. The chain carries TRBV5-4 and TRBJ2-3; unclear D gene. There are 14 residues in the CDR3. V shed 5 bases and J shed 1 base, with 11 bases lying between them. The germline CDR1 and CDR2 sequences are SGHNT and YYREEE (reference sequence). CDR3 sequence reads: CASSSTLGTDTQYF. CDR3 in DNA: TGTGCCAGCAGTTCGACTCTCGGCACAGATACGCAGTATTTT.

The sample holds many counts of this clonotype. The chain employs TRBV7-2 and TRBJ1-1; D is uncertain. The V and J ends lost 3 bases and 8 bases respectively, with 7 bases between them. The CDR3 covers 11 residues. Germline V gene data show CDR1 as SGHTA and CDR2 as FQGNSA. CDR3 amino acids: CASSFSTEAFF. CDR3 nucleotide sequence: TGTGCCAGCAGCTTTTCCACCGAAGCTTTCTTT.

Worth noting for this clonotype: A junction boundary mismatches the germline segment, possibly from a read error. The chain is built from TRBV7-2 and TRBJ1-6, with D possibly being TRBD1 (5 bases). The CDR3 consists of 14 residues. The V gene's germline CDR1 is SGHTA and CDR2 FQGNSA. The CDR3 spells CATSSSTDNSPLHF. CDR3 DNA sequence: TGTGCCACCAGCTCCTCGACAGATAATTCACCCCTCCACTTT.

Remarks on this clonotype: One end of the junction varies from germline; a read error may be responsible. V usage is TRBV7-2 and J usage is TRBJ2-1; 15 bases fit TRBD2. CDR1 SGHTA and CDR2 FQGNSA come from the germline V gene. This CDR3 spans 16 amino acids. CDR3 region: CASSLGTSGGASERFF. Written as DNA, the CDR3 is TGTGCCAGCAGCTTAGGGACTAGCGGGGGGGCCTCTGAGCGGTTCTTC.

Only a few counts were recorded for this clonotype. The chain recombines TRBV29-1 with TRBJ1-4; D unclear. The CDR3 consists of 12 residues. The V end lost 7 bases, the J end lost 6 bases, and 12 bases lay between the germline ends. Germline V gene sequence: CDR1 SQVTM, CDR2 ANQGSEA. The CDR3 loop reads CSAIATDEKLFF. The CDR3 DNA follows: TGCAGCGCCATAGCAACCGATGAAAAACTGTTTTTT.

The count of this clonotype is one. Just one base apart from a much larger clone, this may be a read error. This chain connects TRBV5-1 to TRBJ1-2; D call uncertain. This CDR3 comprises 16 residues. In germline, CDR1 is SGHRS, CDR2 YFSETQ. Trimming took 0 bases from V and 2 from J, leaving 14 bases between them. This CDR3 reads CASSLVPVSLNYGYTF. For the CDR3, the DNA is TGCGCCAGCAGCTTGGTCCCAGTGAGTCTCAACTATGGCTACACCTTC.

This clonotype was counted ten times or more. CDR3 protein: CASSLRQGKVNQPQHF. The CDR3 coding sequence is TGTGCCAGCAGTTTACGACAGGGAAAGGTAAACCAGCCCCAGCATTTT. This chain uses TRBV28 with TRBJ1-5, with 7 bases that match TRBD1. This CDR3 contains 16 residues. CDR1 and CDR2 from the germline V gene are MDHEN and SYDVKM. J was trimmed by 7 bases and V by 2 bases; bases with no gene match: 11.

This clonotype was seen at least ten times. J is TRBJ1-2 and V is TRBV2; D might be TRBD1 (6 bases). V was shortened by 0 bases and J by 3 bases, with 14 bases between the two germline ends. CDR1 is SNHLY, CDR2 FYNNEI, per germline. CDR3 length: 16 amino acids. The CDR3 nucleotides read TGTGCCAGCAGTGAAGCTGCTGGGGGCTTCGACTATGGCTACACCTTC. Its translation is CASSEAAGGFDYGYTF.

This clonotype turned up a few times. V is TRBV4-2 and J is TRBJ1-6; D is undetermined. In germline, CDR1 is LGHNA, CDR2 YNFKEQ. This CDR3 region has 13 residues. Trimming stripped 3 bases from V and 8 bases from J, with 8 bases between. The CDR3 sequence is CASSQWMDSPLHF. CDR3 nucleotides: TGTGCCAGCAGCCAGTGGATGGATTCACCCCTCCACTTT.

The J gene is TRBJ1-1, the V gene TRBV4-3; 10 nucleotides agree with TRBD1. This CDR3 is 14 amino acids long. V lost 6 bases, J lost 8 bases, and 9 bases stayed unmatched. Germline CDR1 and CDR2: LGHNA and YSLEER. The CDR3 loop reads CASSRGQGPGEAFF. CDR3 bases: TGCGCCAGCAGTCGGGGACAGGGGCCTGGGGAAGCTTTCTTT.

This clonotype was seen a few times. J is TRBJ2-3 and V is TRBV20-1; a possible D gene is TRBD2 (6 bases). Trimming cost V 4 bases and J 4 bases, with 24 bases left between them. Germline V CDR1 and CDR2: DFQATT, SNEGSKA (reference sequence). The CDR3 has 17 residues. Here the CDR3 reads CSAIALETSQYPDTQYF. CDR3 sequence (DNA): TGCAGTGCTATCGCCCTCGAGACTAGTCAGTATCCAGATACGCAGTATTTT.

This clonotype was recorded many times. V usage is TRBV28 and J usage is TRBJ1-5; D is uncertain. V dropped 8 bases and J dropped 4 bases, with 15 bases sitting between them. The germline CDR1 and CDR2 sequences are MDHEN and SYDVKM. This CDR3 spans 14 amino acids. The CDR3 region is CASVVARPNQPQHF. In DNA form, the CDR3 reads TGTGCCAGCGTCGTGGCCAGGCCAAATCAGCCCCAGCATTTT.

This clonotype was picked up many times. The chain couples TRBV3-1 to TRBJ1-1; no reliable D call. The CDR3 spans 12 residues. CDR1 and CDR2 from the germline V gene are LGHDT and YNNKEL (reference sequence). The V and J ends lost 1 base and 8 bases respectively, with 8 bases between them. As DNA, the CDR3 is TGTGCCAGCAGCCAAGGAGGTCTCGAAGCTTTCTTT. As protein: CASSQGGLEAFF.

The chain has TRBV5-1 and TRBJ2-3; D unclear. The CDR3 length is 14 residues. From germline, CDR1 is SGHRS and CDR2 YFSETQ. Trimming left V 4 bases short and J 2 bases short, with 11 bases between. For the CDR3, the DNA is TGCGCCAGCAGCCCCTCCGCGCTCACAGATACGCAGTATTTT. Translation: CASSPSALTDTQYF.

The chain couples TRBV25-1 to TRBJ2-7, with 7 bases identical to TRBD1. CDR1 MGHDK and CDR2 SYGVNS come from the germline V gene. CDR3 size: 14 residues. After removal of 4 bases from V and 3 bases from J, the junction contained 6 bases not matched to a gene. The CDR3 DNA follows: TGTGCCAGCAGTGGACAGGGATCCTTCTACGAGCAGTACTTC. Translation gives CASSGQGSFYEQYF.

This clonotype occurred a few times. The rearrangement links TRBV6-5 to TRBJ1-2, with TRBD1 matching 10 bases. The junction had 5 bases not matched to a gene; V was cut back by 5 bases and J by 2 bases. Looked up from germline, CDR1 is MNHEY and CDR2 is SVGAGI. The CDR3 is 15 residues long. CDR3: CASSKPGQGNYGYTF. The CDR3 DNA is TGTGCCAGCAGTAAACCGGGACAGGGGAACTATGGCTACACCTTC.

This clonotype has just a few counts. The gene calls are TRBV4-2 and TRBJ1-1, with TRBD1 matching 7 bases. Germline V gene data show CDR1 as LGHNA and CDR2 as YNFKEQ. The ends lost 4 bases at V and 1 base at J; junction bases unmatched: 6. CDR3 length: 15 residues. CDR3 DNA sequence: TGTGCCAGCAGCCGAACCTGGACAGGGAACACTGAAGCTTTCTTT. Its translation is CASSRTWTGNTEAFF.

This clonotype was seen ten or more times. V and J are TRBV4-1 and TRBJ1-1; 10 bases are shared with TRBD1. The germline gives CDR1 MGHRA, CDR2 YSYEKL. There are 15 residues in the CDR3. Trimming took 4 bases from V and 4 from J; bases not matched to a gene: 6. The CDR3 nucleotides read TGCGCCAGCAGCCCCGGGGACAGGGGTAGCACTGAAGCTTTCTTT. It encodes CASSPGDRGSTEAFF.

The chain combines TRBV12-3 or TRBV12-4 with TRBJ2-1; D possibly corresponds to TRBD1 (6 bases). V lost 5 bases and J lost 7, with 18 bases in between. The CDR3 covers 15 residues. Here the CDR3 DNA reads TGTGCCAGCAGTCCTTGGACAGCCGACATTAATGAGCAGTTCTTC. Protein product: CASSPWTADINEQFF.